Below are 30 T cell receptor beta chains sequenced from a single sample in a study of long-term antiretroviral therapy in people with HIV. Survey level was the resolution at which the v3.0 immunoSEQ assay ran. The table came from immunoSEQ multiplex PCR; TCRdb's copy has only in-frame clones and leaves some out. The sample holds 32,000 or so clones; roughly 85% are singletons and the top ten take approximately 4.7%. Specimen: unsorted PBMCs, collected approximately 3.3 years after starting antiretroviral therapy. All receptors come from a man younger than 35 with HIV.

The CDR3 DNA follows: TGTGCCAGCAGTTCCGGCCTGCCAGGGGCTCGCCAGCCCCAGCATTTT. It translates to CASSSGLPGARQPQHF. The rearrangement links TRBV6-6 to TRBJ1-5; D is perhaps TRBD1 (6 bases). Trimming pared 4 bases from V and 7 bases from J, leaving 20 bases between. The CDR3 sequence is 16 residues long. The germline gives CDR1 MNHNY, CDR2 SVGAGI (reference sequence).

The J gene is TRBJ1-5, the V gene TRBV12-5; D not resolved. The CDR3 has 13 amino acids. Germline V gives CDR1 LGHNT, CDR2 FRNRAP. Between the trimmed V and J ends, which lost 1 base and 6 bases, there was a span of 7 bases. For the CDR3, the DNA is TGTGCTAGTGGTTTGGATACGGGTCAGCCCCAGCATTTT. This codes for CASGLDTGQPQHF.

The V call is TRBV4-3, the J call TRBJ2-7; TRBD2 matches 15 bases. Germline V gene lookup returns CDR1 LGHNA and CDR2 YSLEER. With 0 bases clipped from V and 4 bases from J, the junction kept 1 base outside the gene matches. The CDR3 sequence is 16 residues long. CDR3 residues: CASSQDGTSGRYEQYF. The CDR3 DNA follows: TGCGCCAGCAGCCAAGACGGGACTAGCGGGAGGTACGAGCAGTACTTC.

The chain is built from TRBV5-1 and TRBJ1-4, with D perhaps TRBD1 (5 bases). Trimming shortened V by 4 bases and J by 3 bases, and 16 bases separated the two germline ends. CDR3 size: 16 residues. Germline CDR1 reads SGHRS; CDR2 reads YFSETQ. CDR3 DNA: TGCGCCAGCAGCCAGAACCCGGGACTTTCTAATGAAAAACTGTTTTTT. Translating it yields CASSQNPGLSNEKLFF.

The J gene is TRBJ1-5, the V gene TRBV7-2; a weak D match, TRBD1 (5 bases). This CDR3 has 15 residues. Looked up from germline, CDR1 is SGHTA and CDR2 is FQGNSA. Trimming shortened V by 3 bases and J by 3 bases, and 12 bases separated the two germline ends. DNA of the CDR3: TGTGCCAGCAGCTTTGGTGACAGTTTCAATCAGCCCCAGCATTTT. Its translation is CASSFGDSFNQPQHF.

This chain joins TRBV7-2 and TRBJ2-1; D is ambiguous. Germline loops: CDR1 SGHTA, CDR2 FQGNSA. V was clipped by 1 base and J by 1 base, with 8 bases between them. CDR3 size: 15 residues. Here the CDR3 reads CASSLEAYSYNEQFF. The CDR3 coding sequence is TGTGCCAGCAGCTTAGAAGCGTATTCCTACAATGAGCAGTTCTTC.

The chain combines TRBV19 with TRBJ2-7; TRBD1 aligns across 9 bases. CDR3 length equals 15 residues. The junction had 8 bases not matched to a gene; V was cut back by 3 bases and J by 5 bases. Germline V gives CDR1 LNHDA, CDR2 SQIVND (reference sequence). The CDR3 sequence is CASSIGTGRMDEQYF. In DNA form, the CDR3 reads TGTGCCAGTAGTATCGGGACAGGGCGTATGGACGAGCAGTACTTC. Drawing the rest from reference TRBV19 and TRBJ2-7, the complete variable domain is DGGITQSPKYLFRKEGQNVTLSCEQNLNHDAMYWYRQDPGQGLRLIYYSQIVNDFQKGDIAEGYSVSREKKESFPLTVTSAQKNPTAFYLCASSIGTGRMDEQYFGPGTRLTVT.

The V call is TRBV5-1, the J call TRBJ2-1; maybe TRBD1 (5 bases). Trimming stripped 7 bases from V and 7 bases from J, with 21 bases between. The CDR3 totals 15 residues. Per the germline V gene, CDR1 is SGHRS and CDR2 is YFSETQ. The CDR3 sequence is CASASGLGLGNEQFF. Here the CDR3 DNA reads TGCGCCAGCGCCTCAGGGTTAGGCCTGGGGAATGAGCAGTTCTTC.

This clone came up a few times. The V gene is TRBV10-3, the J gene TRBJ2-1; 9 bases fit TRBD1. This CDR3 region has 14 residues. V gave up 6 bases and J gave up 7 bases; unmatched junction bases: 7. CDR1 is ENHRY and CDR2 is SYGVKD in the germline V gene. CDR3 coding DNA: TGTGCCATCAGCTCGGGACAGGGACTGAATGAGCAGTTCTTC. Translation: CAISSGQGLNEQFF.

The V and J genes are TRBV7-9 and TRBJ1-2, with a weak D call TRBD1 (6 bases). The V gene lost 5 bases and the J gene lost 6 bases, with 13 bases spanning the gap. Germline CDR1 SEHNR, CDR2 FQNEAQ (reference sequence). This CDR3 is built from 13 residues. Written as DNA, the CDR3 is TGTGCCAGCAGCCTGGATAGACAGGATGGCTACACCTTC. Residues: CASSLDRQDGYTF. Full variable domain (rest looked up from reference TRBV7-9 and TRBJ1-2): DTGVSQNPRHKITKRGQNVTFRCDPISEHNRLYWYRQTLGQGPEFLTYFQNEAQLEKSRLLSDRFSAERPKGSFSTLEIQRTEQGDSAMYLCASSLDRQDGYTFGSGTRLTVV.

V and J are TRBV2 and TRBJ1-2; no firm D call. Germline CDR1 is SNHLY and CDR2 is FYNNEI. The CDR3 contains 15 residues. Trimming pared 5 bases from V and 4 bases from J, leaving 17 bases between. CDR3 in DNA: TGTGCCAGCAGTCGGACCGAGCAGGACCCCTATGGCTACACCTTC. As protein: CASSRTEQDPYGYTF.

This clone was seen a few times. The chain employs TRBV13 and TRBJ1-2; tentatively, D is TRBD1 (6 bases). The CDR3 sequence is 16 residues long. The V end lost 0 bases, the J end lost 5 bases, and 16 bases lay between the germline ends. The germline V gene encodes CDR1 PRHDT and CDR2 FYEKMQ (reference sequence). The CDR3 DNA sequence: TGTGCCAGCAGCTTAGGAGGAGGAGGGGGTTCTTATGGCTACACCTTC. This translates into CASSLGGGGGSYGYTF.

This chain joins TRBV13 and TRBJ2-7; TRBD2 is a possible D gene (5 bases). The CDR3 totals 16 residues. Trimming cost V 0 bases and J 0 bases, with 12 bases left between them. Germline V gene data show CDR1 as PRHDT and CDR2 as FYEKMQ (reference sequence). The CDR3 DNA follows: TGTGCCAGCAGCTTAGGTGTGCGGGCCCCCTCCTACGAGCAGTACTTC. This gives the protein CASSLGVRAPSYEQYF.

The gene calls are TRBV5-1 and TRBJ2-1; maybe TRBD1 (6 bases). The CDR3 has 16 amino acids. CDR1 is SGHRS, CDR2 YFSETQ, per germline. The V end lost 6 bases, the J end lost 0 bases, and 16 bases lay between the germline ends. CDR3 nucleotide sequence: TGCGCCAGCACCCGAGGGGGACGGAGCTCCTACAATGAGCAGTTCTTC. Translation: CASTRGGRSSYNEQFF.

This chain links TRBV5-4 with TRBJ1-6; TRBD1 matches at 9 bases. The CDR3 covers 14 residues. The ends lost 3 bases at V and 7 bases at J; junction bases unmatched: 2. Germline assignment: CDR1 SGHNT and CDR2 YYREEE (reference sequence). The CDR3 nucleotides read TGTGCCAGCAGCTGGGACAGGGACAATTCACCCCTCCACTTT. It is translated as CASSWDRDNSPLHF.

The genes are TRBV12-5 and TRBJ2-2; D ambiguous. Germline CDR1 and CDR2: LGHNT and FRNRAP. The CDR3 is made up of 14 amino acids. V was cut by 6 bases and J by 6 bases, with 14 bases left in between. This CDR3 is CASGPPVVAGELFF. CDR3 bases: TGTGCTAGTGGCCCCCCCGTGGTAGCCGGGGAGCTGTTTTTT. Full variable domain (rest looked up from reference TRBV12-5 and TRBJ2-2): DARVTQTPRHKVTEMGQEVTMRCQPILGHNTVFWYRQTMMQGLELLAYFRNRAPLDDSGMPKDRFSAEMPDATLATLKIQPSEPRDSAVYFCASGPPVVAGELFFGEGSRLTVL.

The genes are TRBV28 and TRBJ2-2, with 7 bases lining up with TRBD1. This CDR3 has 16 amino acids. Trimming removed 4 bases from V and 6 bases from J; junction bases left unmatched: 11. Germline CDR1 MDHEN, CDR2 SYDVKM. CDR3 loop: CASSSSQTGIAGELFF. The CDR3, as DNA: TGTGCCAGCAGTTCCAGCCAGACAGGGATCGCCGGGGAGCTGTTTTTT.

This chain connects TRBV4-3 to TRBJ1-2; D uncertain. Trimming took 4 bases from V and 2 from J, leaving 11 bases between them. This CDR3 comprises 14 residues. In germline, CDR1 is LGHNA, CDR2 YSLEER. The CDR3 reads CASSPNRGNYGYTF. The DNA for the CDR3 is TGCGCCAGCAGCCCGAATAGAGGGAACTATGGCTACACCTTC.

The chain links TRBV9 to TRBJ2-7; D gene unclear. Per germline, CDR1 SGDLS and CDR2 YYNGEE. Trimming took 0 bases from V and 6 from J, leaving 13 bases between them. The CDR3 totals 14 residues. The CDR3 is CASSVALGVGEQYF. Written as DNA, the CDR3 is TGTGCCAGCAGCGTAGCGCTTGGGGTGGGCGAGCAGTACTTC. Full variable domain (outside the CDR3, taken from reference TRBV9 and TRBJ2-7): DSGVTQTPKHLITATGQRVTLRCSPRSGDLSVYWYQQSLDQGLQFLIQYYNGEERAKGNILERFSAQQFPDLHSELNLSSLELGDSALYFCASSVALGVGEQYFGPGTRLTVT.

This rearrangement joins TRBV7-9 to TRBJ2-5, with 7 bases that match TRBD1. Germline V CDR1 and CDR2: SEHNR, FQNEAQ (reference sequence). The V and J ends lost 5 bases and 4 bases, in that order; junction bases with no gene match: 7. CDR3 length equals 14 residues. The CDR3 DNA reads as TGTGCCAGCAGCATGGGACAGATTCTAGAGACCCAGTACTTC. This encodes CASSMGQILETQYF.

The CDR3 bases are TGTGCCAGCAGTGAATTGAAACAGGGGCAAGAGACCCAGTACTTC. It specifies CASSELKQGQETQYF. V usage is TRBV25-1 and J usage is TRBJ2-5; 7 bases match TRBD1. V shed 1 base, J shed 2 bases, and the junction held 4 bases outside the gene matches. In germline, CDR1 is MGHDK, CDR2 SYGVNS. There are 15 residues in the CDR3.

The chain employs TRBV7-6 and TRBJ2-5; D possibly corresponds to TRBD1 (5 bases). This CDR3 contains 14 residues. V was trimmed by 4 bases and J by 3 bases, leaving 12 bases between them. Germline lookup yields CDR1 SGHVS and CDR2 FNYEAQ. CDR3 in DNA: TGTGCCAGCAGCTCTTACGACAGAGAAGAGACCCAGTACTTC. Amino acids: CASSSYDREETQYF.

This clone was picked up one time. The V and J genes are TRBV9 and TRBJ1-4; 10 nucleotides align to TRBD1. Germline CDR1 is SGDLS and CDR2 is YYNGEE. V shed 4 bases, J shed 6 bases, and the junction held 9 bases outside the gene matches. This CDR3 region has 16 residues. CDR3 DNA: TGTGCCAGCAGCTCCCCCGACAGGGGGCTGGATGAAAAACTGTTTTTT. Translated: CASSSPDRGLDEKLFF.

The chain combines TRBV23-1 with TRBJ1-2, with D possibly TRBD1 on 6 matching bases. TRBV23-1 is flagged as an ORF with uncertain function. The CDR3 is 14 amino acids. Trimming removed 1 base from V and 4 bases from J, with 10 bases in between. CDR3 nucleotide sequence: TGCGCCAGCAGTCAATTCTTGACAGGCTATGGCTACACCTTC. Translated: CASSQFLTGYGYTF.

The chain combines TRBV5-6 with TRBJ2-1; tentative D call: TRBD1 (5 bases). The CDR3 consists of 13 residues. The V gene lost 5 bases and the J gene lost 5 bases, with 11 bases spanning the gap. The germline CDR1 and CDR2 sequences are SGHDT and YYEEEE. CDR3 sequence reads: CASSPDSNNEQFF. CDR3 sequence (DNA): TGTGCCAGCAGTCCTGACAGTAACAATGAGCAGTTCTTC.

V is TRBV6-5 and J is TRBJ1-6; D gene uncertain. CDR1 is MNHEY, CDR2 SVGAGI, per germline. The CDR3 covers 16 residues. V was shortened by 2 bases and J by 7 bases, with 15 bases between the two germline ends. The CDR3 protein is CASSYGGLAVNSPLHF. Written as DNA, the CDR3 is TGTGCCAGCAGTTACGGCGGGTTGGCGGTAAATTCACCCCTCCACTTT.

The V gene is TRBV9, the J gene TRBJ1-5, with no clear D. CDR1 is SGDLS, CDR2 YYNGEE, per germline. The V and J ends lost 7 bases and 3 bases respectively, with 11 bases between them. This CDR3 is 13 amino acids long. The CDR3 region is CASGKGNNQPQHF. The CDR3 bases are TGTGCCAGCGGAAAAGGGAACAATCAGCCCCAGCATTTT.

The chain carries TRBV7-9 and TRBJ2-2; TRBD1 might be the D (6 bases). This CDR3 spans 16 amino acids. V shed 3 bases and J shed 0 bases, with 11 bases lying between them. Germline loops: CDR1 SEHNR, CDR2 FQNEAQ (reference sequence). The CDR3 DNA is TGTGCCAGCAGCTTCACAGGGAAAACGAACACCGGGGAGCTGTTTTTT. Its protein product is CASSFTGKTNTGELFF.

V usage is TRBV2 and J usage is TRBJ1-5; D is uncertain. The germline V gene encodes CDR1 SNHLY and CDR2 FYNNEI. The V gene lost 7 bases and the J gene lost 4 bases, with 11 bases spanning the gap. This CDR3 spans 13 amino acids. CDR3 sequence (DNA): TGTGCCAGCAATGTAGGGTTAAATCAGCCCCAGCATTTT. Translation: CASNVGLNQPQHF.

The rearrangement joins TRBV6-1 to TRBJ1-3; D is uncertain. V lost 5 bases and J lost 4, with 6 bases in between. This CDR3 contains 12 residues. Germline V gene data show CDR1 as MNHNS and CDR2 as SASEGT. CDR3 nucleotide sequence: TGTGCCAGCAGTACCGGGGGAAACACCATATATTTT. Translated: CASSTGGNTIYF.